Described below is a single TCR beta chain sequence and its context. These data belong to a study of identical twins. In germline, CDR1 is SGHAT, CDR2 FQDESV (reference sequence). CDR3 length: 16 amino acids. With 5 bases clipped from V and 2 bases from J, the junction kept 9 bases outside the gene matches. TCRdb re-called the 5' RACE reads with MiXCR, one entry per CDR3 protein. The repertoire includes approximately 500,000 distinct CDR3 sequences, about 16% of them detected once, and roughly 0.44% sits in the top ten. This sample was also put to use in a study of yellow fever vaccine responses in identical twins.

The chain joins TRBV11-1 to TRBJ2-5; 9 bases are shared with TRBD1. The receptor was isolated from a woman under 30 in good health. Sequences were obtained from CD4+ T cells sorted from blood. The CDR3: CASSLGQGPLQETQYF. CDR3 in DNA: TGTGCCAGCAGCCTAGGACAGGGGCCACTGCAAGAGACCCAGTACTTC.